This TCR beta chain was found in a study of blood T cell repertoires in COVID-19. Study-wide context: The origin of the acute and convalescent COVID-19 samples was the United States, Italy and Spain. The cDNA or gDNA used as material had been derived from T cells, B-cell-depleted T cells, or PBMCs.

CDR1 and CDR2 from the germline V gene are MDHEN and SYDVKM. This CDR3 has 12 amino acids. Trimming took off 2 bases at V and 10 bases at J, with 9 bases between the two ends. Profiling relied on immunoSEQ multiplex PCR, and the TCRdb table lists in-frame clones only, not all of them. This sample has about 200,000 clones, with 80% to 90% found just once. The sample taken for sequencing was peripheral blood. The chain joins TRBV28 to TRBJ2-1, with no clear D. The receptor comes from a woman of 80 years or more with acute or convalescent COVID-19. The CDR3: CASSLIVGEQFF. DNA for the CDR3: TGTGCCAGCAGTTTAATTGTCGGGGAGCAGTTCTTC.